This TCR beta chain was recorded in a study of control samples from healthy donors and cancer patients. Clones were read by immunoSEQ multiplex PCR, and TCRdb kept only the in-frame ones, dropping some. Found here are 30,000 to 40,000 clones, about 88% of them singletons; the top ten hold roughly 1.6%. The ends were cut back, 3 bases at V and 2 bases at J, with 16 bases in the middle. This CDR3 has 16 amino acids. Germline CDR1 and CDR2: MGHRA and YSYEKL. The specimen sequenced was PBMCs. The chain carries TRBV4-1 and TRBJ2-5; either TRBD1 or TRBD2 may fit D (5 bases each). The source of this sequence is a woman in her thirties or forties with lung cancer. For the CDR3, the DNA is TGCGCCAGCAGCCATTATGGGACCGATAGTCAAGAGACCCAGTACTTC. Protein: CASSHYGTDSQETQYF.